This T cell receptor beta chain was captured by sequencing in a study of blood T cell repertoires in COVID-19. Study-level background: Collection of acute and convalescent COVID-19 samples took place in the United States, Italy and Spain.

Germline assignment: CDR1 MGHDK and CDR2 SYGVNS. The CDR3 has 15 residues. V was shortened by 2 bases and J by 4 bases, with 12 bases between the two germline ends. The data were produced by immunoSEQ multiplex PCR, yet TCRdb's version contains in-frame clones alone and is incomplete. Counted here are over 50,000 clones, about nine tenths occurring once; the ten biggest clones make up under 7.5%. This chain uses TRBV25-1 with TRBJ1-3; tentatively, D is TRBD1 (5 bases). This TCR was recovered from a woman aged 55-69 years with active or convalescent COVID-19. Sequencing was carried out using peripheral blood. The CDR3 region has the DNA TGTGCCAGCAGTGAAGGCGGGGCCAGGGGAAACACCATATATTTT. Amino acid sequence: CASSEGGARGNTIYF.